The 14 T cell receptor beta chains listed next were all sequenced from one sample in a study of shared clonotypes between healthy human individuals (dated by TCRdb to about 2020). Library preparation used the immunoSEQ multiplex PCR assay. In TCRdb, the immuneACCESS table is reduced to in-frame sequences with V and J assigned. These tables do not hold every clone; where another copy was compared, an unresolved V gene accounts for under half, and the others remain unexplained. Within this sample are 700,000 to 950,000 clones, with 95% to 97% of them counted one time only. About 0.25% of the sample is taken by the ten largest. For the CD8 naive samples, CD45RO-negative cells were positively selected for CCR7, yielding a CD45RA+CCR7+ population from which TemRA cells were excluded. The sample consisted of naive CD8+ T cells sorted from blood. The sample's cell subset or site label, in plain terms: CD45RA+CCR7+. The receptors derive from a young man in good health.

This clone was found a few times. The CDR3 region is CASSSGSISSYEQYF. The CDR3 bases are TGTGCCAGCAGCTCCGGGTCGATAAGCTCCTACGAGCAGTACTTC. The chain recombines TRBV7-9 with TRBJ2-7; D is ambiguous. The germline V gene encodes CDR1 SEHNR and CDR2 FQNEAQ (reference sequence). CDR3 size: 15 residues. Between the trimmed V and J ends, which lost 4 bases and 0 bases, there was a span of 13 bases.

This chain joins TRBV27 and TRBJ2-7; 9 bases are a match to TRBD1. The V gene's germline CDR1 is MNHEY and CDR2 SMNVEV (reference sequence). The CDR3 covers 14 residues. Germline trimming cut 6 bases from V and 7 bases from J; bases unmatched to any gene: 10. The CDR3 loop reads CASSPQGAGYEQYF. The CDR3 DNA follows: TGTGCCAGCAGCCCACAGGGGGCTGGGTATGAGCAGTACTTC.

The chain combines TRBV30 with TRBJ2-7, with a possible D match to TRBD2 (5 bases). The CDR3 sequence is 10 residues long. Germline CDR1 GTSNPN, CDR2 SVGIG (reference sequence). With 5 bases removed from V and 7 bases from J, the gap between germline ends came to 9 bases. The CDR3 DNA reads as TGTGCCTGGGGGCCGGGGGAGCAGTACTTC. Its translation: CAWGPGEQYF.

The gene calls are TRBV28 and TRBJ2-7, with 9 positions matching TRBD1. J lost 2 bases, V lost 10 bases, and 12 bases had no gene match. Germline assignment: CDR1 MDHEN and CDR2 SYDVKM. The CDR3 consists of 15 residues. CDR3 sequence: CAIQTPGQGAYEQYF. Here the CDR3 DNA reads TGTGCCATCCAGACCCCGGGACAGGGAGCCTACGAGCAGTACTTC.

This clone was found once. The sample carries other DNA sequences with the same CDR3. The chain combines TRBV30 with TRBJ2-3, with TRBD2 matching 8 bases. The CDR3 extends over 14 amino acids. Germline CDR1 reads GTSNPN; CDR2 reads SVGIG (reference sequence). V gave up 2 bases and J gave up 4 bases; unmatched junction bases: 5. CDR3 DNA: TGTGCCTGGAGTAGCGGGAGAGGAGCAGATACGCAGTATTTT. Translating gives CAWSSGRGADTQYF.

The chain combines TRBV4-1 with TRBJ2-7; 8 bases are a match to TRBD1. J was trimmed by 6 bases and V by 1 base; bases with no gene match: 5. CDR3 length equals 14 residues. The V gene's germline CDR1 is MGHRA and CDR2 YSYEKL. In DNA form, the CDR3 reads TGCGCCAGCAGCCAAGTGGACAGGGAGGCCGAGCAGTACTTC. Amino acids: CASSQVDREAEQYF.

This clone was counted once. CDR3 coding DNA: TGTGCCAGCAGCTCCCTCGGGACAGGGGGCGAGCAGTACTTC. It translates to CASSSLGTGGEQYF. This chain links TRBV13 with TRBJ2-7; 11 bases are shared with TRBD1. The V gene end was trimmed by 4 bases and the J gene end by 6 bases; junction bases not matched to a gene: 5. Germline V gives CDR1 PRHDT, CDR2 FYEKMQ (reference sequence). There are 14 residues in the CDR3.

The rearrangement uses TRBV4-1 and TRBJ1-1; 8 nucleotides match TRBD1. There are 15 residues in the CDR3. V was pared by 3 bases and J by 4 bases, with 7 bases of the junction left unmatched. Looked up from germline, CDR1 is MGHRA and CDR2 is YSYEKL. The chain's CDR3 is CASSHWPGGPTEAFF. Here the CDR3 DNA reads TGCGCCAGCAGCCATTGGCCAGGGGGCCCCACTGAAGCTTTCTTT.

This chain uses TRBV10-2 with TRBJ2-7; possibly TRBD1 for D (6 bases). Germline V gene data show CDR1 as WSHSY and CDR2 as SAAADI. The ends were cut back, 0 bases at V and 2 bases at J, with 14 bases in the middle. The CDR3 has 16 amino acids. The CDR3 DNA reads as TGCGCCAGCAGTGAGTCCGGGACACCGGGGACCTACGAGCAGTACTTC. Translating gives CASSESGTPGTYEQYF.

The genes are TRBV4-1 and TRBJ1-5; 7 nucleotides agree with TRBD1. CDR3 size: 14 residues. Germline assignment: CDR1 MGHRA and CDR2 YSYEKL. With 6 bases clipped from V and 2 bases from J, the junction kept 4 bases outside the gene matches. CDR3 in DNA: TGCGCCAGCAGAGCAGACAGGGGCAATCAGCCCCAGCATTTT. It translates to CASRADRGNQPQHF.

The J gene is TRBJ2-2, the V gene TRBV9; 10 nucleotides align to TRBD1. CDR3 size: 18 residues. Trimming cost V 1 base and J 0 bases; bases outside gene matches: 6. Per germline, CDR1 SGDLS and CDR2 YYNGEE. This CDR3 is CASSVRTGGKANTGELFF. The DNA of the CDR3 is TGTGCCAGCAGCGTACGGACAGGGGGAAAGGCGAACACCGGGGAGCTGTTTTTT.

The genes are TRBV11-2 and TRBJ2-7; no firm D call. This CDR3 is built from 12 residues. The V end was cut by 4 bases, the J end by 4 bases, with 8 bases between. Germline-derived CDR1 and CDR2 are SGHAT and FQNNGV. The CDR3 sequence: CASSSDAYEQYF. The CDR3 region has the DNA TGTGCCAGCAGCTCGGACGCGTACGAGCAGTACTTC.

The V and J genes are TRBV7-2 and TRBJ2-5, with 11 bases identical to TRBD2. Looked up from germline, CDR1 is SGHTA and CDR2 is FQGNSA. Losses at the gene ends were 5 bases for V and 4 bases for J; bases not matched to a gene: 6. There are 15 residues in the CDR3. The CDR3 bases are TGTGCCAGCAGCACGGGACTAGCGGTCCGAGAGACCCAGTACTTC. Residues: CASSTGLAVRETQYF.

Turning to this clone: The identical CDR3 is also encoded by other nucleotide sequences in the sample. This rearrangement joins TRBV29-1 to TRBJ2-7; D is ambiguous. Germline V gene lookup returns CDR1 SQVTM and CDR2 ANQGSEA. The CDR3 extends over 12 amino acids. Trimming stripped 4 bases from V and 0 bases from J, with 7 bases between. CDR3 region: CSVGRSSYEQYF. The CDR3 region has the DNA TGCAGCGTTGGGCGTAGCTCCTACGAGCAGTACTTC.